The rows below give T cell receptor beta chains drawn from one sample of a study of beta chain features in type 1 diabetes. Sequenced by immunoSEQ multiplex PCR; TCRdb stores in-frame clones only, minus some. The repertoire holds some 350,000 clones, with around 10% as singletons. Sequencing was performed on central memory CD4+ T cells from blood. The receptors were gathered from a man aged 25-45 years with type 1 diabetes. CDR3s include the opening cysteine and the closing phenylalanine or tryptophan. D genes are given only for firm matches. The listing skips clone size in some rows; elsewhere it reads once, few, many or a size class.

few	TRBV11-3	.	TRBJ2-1	CASSLDQHNNEQFF	TGTGCCAGCAGCCTGGACCAACATAACAATGAGCAGTTCTTC
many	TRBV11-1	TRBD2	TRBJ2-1	CASSTTSGSSYEQFF	TGTGCCAGCAGCACGACTAGCGGGAGTTCGTATGAGCAGTTCTTC
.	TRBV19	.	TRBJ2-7	CASSIERTSGYEQYF	TGTGCCAGTAGTATCGAGAGGACATCCGGCTACGAGCAGTACTTC
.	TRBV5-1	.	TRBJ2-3	CASSLGRDTQYF	TGCGCCAGCAGCTTGGGCAGGGATACGCAGTATTTT
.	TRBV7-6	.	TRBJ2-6	CASSLVEGGANVLTF	TGTGCCAGCAGCTTAGTCGAAGGTGGGGCCAACGTCCTGACTTTC
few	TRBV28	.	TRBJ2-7	CASSLVPVRGLNYEQYF	TGTGCCAGCAGTTTAGTCCCAGTCCGGGGCCTCAACTACGAGCAGTACTTC
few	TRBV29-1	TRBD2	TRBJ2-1	CSGDLAGAYNEQFF	TGCAGCGGCGATTTAGCGGGAGCCTACAATGAGCAGTTCTTC
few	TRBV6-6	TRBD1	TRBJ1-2	CGSGGGIGYGYTF	TGTGGGTCAGGAGGGGGCATAGGGTATGGCTACACCTTC
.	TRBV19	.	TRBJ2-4	CASVEKVSKNIQYF	TGTGCCAGTGTAGAAAAGGTCTCCAAAAACATTCAGTACTTC
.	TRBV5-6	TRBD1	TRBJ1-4	CASSLTGVTNEKLFF	TGTGCCAGCAGCCTGACAGGGGTAACGAACGAAAAACTGTTTTTT
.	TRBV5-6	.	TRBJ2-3	CASSFQAGDTQYF	TGTGCCAGCAGCTTCCAGGCGGGAGATACGCAGTATTTT
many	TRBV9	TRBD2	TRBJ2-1	CASSVSSGSYEQFF	TGTGCCAGCAGCGTTTCTAGCGGGAGCTATGAGCAGTTCTTC
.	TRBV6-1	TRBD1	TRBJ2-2	CASTTGATGELFF	TGTGCCAGCACGACAGGGGCGACCGGGGAGCTGTTTTTT
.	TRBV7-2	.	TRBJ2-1	CASSINPSDEQFF	TGTGCCAGCAGCATCAACCCTTCGGATGAGCAGTTCTTC
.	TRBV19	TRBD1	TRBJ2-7	CASSVTGGSIYEQYF	TGTGCCAGTAGTGTGACAGGGGGCAGCATCTACGAGCAGTACTTC
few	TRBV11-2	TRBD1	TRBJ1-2	CASSYNPGQNYGYTF	TGTGCCAGCAGCTACAACCCGGGACAGAATTATGGCTACACCTTC
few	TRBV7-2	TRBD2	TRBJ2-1	CASSLVGGTSGSSYEQFF	TGTGCCAGCAGCTTAGTGGGAGGGACTAGCGGGAGTAGCTATGAGCAGTTCTTC
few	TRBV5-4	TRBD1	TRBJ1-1	CASTLGTANTEAFF	TGTGCCAGCACCTTGGGGACAGCGAACACTGAAGCTTTCTTT
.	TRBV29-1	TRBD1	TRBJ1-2	CSVLLGQGGSYGYTF	TGCAGCGTCTTGCTGGGACAGGGGGGTTCCTATGGCTACACCTTC
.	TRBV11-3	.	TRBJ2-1	CASSPSGWGHRSNEQFF	TGTGCCAGCAGCCCCTCGGGGTGGGGTCATCGATCCAATGAGCAGTTCTTC
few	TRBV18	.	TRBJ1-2	CASSRGSNYGYTF	TGTGCCAGCTCACGAGGATCCAACTATGGCTACACCTTC
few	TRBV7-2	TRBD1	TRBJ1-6	CASSPTGDYNSPLHF	TGTGCCAGCAGCCCGACAGGGGACTATAATTCACCCCTCCACTTT
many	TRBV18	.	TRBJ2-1	CASSPSEGEQFF	TGTGCCAGCTCACCCTCGGAAGGTGAGCAGTTCTTC
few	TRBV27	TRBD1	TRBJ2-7	CAIPRGRYEQYF	TGTGCCATCCCTAGGGGGCGGTACGAGCAGTACTTC
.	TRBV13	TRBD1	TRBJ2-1	CASSSDPNRGSWYEQFF	TGTGCCAGCAGCTCAGACCCTAACAGGGGGAGCTGGTATGAGCAGTTCTTC
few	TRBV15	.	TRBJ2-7	CATSSKRTASYEQYF	TGTGCCACCAGCTCTAAGCGGACCGCCTCCTACGAGCAGTACTTC
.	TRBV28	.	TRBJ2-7	CASSLTASYEQYF	TGTGCCAGCAGTTTAACGGCGAGCTACGAGCAGTACTTC
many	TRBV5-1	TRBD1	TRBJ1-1	CASSSHRGRGRNTEAFF	TGCGCCAGCAGCTCGCACAGGGGTAGGGGGAGGAACACTGAAGCTTTCTTT
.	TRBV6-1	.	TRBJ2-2	CASSKVGTGELFF	TGTGCCAGCAGTAAGGTGGGCACCGGGGAGCTGTTTTTT
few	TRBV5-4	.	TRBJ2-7	CASSLTGGEQYF	TGTGCCAGCAGCCTCACAGGAGGAGAGCAGTACTTC
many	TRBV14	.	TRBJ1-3	CASSLENTIYF	TGTGCCAGCAGCCTTGAAAACACCATATATTTT